The source of this TCR beta chain is a study of low-dose radiotherapy and immunotherapy resistance in tumors. Covering alpha and beta chains, TRAV- and TRBV-specific primers were used for the first-strand cDNA. TCRs were put through roughly 20 PCR cycles of amplification with Phusion. A constant-region primer and the V-primer adapter served as the primer pair. TCRdb reanalysed the reads using MiXCR and keeps one entry per CDR3 protein. The sample shows 13,000 to 15,000 distinct CDR3 sequences, around 50% of them seen only once. Germline CDR1 reads SGHNT; CDR2 reads YYREEE (reference sequence). The V end was cut by 5 bases, the J end by 10 bases, with 16 bases between. This CDR3 region has 13 residues.

The chain is built from TRBV5-4 and TRBJ2-1; D is perhaps TRBD2 (6 bases). The receptor's source is a human donor with advanced metastatic prostate, ovarian, gallbladder or colorectal cancer (not recorded which). This table probably holds off-target reads from a library built for another chain. The CDR3, as DNA: TGTGCCAGCAGTTCGACCACCGGAGGGGAGCAGTTCTTC. Translated, it gives CASSSTTGGEQFF.